Given below is one TCR beta chain in context. Its antigen is still unknown. This was the immunoSEQ v3 assay. Each library reached about 2 million read pairs, or 5-6 million at deep level. Repertoires were generated with immunoSEQ multiplex PCR, while TCRdb's copy carries only in-frame clones and drops some. The profile covers 40,000 to 60,000 clones, with about 80% appearing a single time and about 4.8% taken by the ten largest. The data belong to a study of TIL therapy for anti-PD-1-resistant metastatic lung cancer. Turning to the study itself: A few tumors were EGFR-mutant and two were ALK-rearranged. General study results and limits: The cohort had more treatment-naive, never-smoker and oncogene-addicted patients than typical.

Time point defined: pre-treatment sample, taken before nivolumab and TIL therapy. Sequencing used blood, obtained at baseline. The clonotype originates from a woman aged 30-85 years with non-small cell lung cancer.

Here the CDR3 DNA reads TGTGCCAGCAGTTATCCGGGGCAGCCTGAAGCTTTCTTT. It specifies CASSYPGQPEAFF. The gene calls are TRBV6-5 and TRBJ1-1, with D possibly TRBD1 on 5 matching bases. The CDR3 has 13 amino acids. Trimming shortened V by 3 bases and J by 6 bases, and 11 bases separated the two germline ends. Germline CDR1 reads MNHEY; CDR2 reads SVGAGI.